This TCR beta chain was profiled in a study of CD8 T cells in Susac syndrome. CD8+ and CD4+ blood T cells underwent TCR beta sequencing. The authors negatively isolated CD8+ and CD4+ T cells and FACS-enriched TEMRA cells. The authors reverse transcribed about 0.5 to 1 ug RNA with random hexamers. The authors amplified TCR beta CDR3 across 54 Vbeta and 13 Jbeta using immunoSEQ multiplex PCR. Using its own MiXCR run on the immunoSEQ multiplex PCR reads, TCRdb lists one record per CDR3 protein. The sample includes about 47,000 distinct CDR3 sequences, around 93% of them seen just once. The V gene lost 5 bases and the J gene lost 4 bases, with 12 bases spanning the gap. Germline V gene sequence: CDR1 MDHEN, CDR2 SYDVKM. This CDR3 is built from 13 residues.

V usage is TRBV28 and J usage is TRBJ2-7; no definite D call. The TCR comes from a human donor in good health. The sample comprised CD8+ T cells from PBMCs. CDR3 amino acids: CASSTTDEYEQYF. The CDR3, as DNA: TGTGCCAGCAGTACCACCGACGAATACGAGCAGTACTTC.